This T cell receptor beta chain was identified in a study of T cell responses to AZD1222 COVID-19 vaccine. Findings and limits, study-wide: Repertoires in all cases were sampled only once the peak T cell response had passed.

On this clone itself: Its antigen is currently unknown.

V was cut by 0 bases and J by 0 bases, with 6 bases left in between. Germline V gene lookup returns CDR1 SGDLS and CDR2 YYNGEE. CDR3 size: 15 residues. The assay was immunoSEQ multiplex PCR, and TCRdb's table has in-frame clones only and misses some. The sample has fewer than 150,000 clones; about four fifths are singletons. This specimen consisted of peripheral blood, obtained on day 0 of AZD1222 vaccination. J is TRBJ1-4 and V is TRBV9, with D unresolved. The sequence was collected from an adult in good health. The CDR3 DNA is TGTGCCAGCAGCGTAGCAATCTCAACTAATGAAAAACTGTTTTTT. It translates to CASSVAISTNEKLFF.